These 26 T cell receptor beta chains were sequenced from one sample in a study of cytomegalovirus exposure and HLA in healthy donors. This table comes from immunoSEQ multiplex PCR, and its TCRdb copy is limited to in-frame clones, with some not included. The sample consists of about 140,000 clones, around 90% of them appearing once. Sequences were obtained from PBMCs. Source of these receptors: a woman between 18 and 29 years old in good health and CMV-seropositive.

This chain links TRBV5-1 with TRBJ2-1; 7 bases fit TRBD1. CDR3 size: 14 residues. V shed 4 bases, J shed 12 bases, and the junction held 13 bases outside the gene matches. Per germline, CDR1 SGHRS and CDR2 YFSETQ. The CDR3 reads CASSTKRDSERQFF. CDR3 coding DNA: TGCGCCAGCAGCACGAAACGGGACAGCGAAAGGCAGTTCTTC.

This chain links TRBV6-5 with TRBJ2-7; no clear D. Trimming took off 0 bases at V and 5 bases at J, with 11 bases between the two ends. Per the germline V gene, CDR1 is MNHEY and CDR2 is SVGAGI. The CDR3 length is 14 residues. The CDR3 DNA sequence: TGTGCCAGCAGTTACTCGAGGCAGTTCAACGAGCAGTACTTC. This sequence encodes CASSYSRQFNEQYF.

The J gene is TRBJ2-1, the V gene TRBV5-1; 10 bases match TRBD1. The CDR3 sequence is 14 residues long. Per the germline V gene, CDR1 is SGHRS and CDR2 is YFSETQ. Losses at the gene ends were 3 bases for V and 9 bases for J; bases not matched to a gene: 6. CDR3 region: CASSSGQGDGEQFF. Here the CDR3 DNA reads TGCGCCAGCAGCTCCGGACAGGGGGACGGTGAGCAGTTCTTC.

The V gene is TRBV28, the J gene TRBJ2-5; 12 positions match TRBD1. The CDR3 totals 14 residues. V lost 7 bases and J lost 5; bases outside the gene matches: 5. Germline CDR1 reads MDHEN; CDR2 reads SYDVKM. The chain's CDR3 is CASIGTGGLETQYF. DNA of the CDR3: TGTGCCAGCATTGGGACAGGGGGCTTGGAGACCCAGTACTTC. Variable domain in full (rest from reference TRBV28 and TRBJ2-5): DVKVTQSSRYLVKRTGEKVFLECVQDMDHENMFWYRQDPGLGLRLIYFSYDVKMKEKGDIPEGYSVSREKKERFSLILESASTNQTSMYLCASIGTGGLETQYFGPGTRLLVL.

The gene calls are TRBV30 and TRBJ1-2, with TRBD1 identical over 7 bases. The CDR3 sequence is 14 residues long. V lost 6 bases, J lost 4 bases, and 11 bases stayed unmatched. Germline loops: CDR1 GTSNPN, CDR2 SVGIG (reference sequence). This chain's CDR3 is CACPGGLGGYGYTF. The CDR3 region has the DNA TGTGCCTGTCCAGGGGGTCTAGGGGGCTATGGCTACACCTTC.

The V call is TRBV2, the J call TRBJ2-1; 11 bases are a match to TRBD2. The CDR3 totals 15 residues. After removal of 6 bases from V and 4 bases from J, the junction contained 5 bases not matched to a gene. CDR1 is SNHLY, CDR2 FYNNEI, per germline. The CDR3 protein is CASRGGLAVYNEQFF. The CDR3 DNA reads TGTGCCAGCAGGGGGGGACTAGCGGTGTACAATGAGCAGTTCTTC. Full variable domain (rest looked up from reference TRBV2 and TRBJ2-1): EPEVTQTPSHQVTQMGQEVILRCVPISNHLYFYWYRQILGQKVEFLVSFYNNEISEKSEIFDDQFSVERPDGSNFTLKIRSTKLEDSAMYFCASRGGLAVYNEQFFGPGTRLTVL.

The rearrangement links TRBV7-9 to TRBJ1-6; no clear D. Trimming removed 2 bases at V and 0 bases at J, with 5 bases between. CDR1 SEHNR and CDR2 FQNEAQ come from the germline V gene (reference sequence). This CDR3 has 15 amino acids. The CDR3 sequence: CASSLPSSYNSPLHF. CDR3 in DNA: TGTGCCAGCAGCTTACCGAGCTCCTATAATTCACCCCTCCACTTT.

The V gene is TRBV6-5, the J gene TRBJ1-1; 7 positions agree with TRBD1. The CDR3 spans 14 residues. The germline V gene encodes CDR1 MNHEY and CDR2 SVGAGI. The junction had 10 bases not matched to a gene; V was cut back by 0 bases and J by 12 bases. CDR3 in DNA: TGTGCCAGCAGTTACTCTGCTGGGCAGGGGGTAACTTTCTTT. Translating gives CASSYSAGQGVTFF.

This chain joins TRBV28 and TRBJ1-4; 7 bases map to TRBD1. The V gene end was trimmed by 2 bases and the J gene end by 7 bases; junction bases not matched to a gene: 7. This CDR3 spans 15 amino acids. Germline V gives CDR1 MDHEN, CDR2 SYDVKM. The CDR3 DNA reads as TGTGCCAGCAGTTTAGCGACAGGGCGCGTTGAAAAACTGTTTTTT. Encoded protein: CASSLATGRVEKLFF.

The chain joins TRBV6-1 to TRBJ2-7; D is perhaps TRBD1 (6 bases). In germline, CDR1 is MNHNS, CDR2 SASEGT. The CDR3 extends over 15 amino acids. The V and J ends lost 1 base and 2 bases respectively, with 12 bases between them. The DNA for the CDR3 is TGTGCCAGCAGTGAAGTTGCAGGGGCCCCCTACGAGCAGTACTTC. Protein sequence: CASSEVAGAPYEQYF.

V and J are TRBV5-1 and TRBJ2-5, with D perhaps matching TRBD1 (5 bases). V was trimmed by 0 bases and J by 2 bases, leaving 8 bases between them. CDR1 SGHRS and CDR2 YFSETQ come from the germline V gene. CDR3 length: 14 residues. The CDR3: CASSLARGQETQYF. The CDR3 DNA reads as TGCGCCAGCAGCTTGGCAAGGGGTCAAGAGACCCAGTACTTC.

The V call is TRBV7-9, the J call TRBJ2-1; TRBD2 is a possible D gene (5 bases). CDR3 length: 17 amino acids. Trimming took 1 base from V and 9 from J, leaving 22 bases between them. Germline CDR1 is SEHNR and CDR2 is FQNEAQ (reference sequence). CDR3: CASSLVGAFNQVGEQFF. CDR3 in DNA: TGTGCCAGCAGCTTAGTGGGAGCGTTCAATCAGGTTGGTGAGCAGTTCTTC. The whole variable domain, remainder taken from reference TRBV7-9 and TRBJ2-1, is DTGVSQNPRHKITKRGQNVTFRCDPISEHNRLYWYRQTLGQGPEFLTYFQNEAQLEKSRLLSDRFSAERPKGSFSTLEIQRTEQGDSAMYLCASSLVGAFNQVGEQFFGPGTRLTVL.

This clone was picked up one time. The chain joins TRBV19 to TRBJ1-5; 9 positions agree with TRBD1. The CDR3 is made up of 16 amino acids. J gave up 6 bases and V 7 bases, and 13 bases lay outside the gene matches. The germline V gene encodes CDR1 LNHDA and CDR2 SQIVND (reference sequence). CDR3 DNA sequence: TGTGCCAGTACCCCTACGGGACAGGGCTTTACTCAGCCCCAGCATTTT. It translates to CASTPTGQGFTQPQHF.

Only one count was recorded for this clone. V and J are TRBV28 and TRBJ2-1; a possible D gene is TRBD2 (6 bases). The CDR3 extends over 14 amino acids. V lost 7 bases, J lost 2 bases, and 12 bases lay in between. The germline gives CDR1 MDHEN, CDR2 SYDVKM. The CDR3 is CASKLPSAYNEQFF. CDR3 sequence (DNA): TGTGCCAGCAAGCTCCCTAGCGCCTACAATGAGCAGTTCTTC.

The J gene is TRBJ1-1, the V gene TRBV28; 9 bases agree with TRBD1. From germline, CDR1 is MDHEN and CDR2 SYDVKM. V lost 7 bases to trimming and J lost 4 bases; unmatched junction nucleotides: 7. The CDR3 extends over 14 amino acids. CDR3 loop: CASIDDRGTTEAFF. DNA for the CDR3: TGTGCCAGCATAGACGACAGGGGGACCACTGAAGCTTTCTTT. Combining the CDR3 with reference TRBV28 and TRBJ1-1 gives the whole variable domain DVKVTQSSRYLVKRTGEKVFLECVQDMDHENMFWYRQDPGLGLRLIYFSYDVKMKEKGDIPEGYSVSREKKERFSLILESASTNQTSMYLCASIDDRGTTEAFFGQGTRLTVV.

The chain uses TRBV5-1 and TRBJ2-5; 9 nucleotides line up with TRBD1. Trimming at V came to 5 bases and at J to 4 bases, leaving 12 bases not matched to a gene. Germline CDR1 and CDR2: SGHRS and YFSETQ. This CDR3 region has 16 residues. CDR3: CASRGQSQGAGETQYF. The CDR3 nucleotides read TGCGCCAGCAGAGGCCAATCACAGGGGGCAGGAGAGACCCAGTACTTC.

The gene calls are TRBV28 and TRBJ1-2; D is unclear. From germline, CDR1 is MDHEN and CDR2 SYDVKM. Trimming cost V 2 bases and J 9 bases, with 16 bases left between them. The CDR3 has 14 residues. CDR3 sequence (DNA): TGTGCCAGCAGTTTAGCCGGTATACTATGGAGCTACACCTTC. Protein sequence: CASSLAGILWSYTF.

V gene TRBV7-2 combines with J gene TRBJ1-1; TRBD1 matches at 7 bases. Germline lookup yields CDR1 SGHTA and CDR2 FQGNSA. After removal of 4 bases from V and 0 bases from J, the junction contained 2 bases not matched to a gene. The CDR3 loop spans 14 amino acids. DNA for the CDR3: TGTGCCAGCAGCTGGACAGGCATGAACACTGAAGCTTTCTTT. It is translated as CASSWTGMNTEAFF. The whole variable domain, remainder taken from reference TRBV7-2 and TRBJ1-1, is GAGVSQSPSNKVTEKGKDVELRCDPISGHTALYWYRQSLGQGLEFLIYFQGNSAPDKSGLPSDRFSAERTGGSVSTLTIQRTQQEDSAVYLCASSWTGMNTEAFFGQGTRLTVV.

The V gene is TRBV9, the J gene TRBJ2-3, with TRBD2 matching over 11 bases. Per germline, CDR1 SGDLS and CDR2 YYNGEE. The CDR3 runs 16 residues. V trimming: 3 bases; J trimming: 5 bases; junction bases outside the gene matches: 8. The CDR3 loop is CASSGPLAGGRDTQYF. The CDR3, as DNA: TGTGCCAGCAGCGGACCCTTAGCGGGGGGGCGAGATACGCAGTATTTT.

The rearrangement links TRBV5-1 to TRBJ2-1; D not resolved. The CDR3 loop spans 16 amino acids. Trimming took 0 bases from V and 0 from J, leaving 10 bases between them. Germline CDR1 and CDR2: SGHRS and YFSETQ. CDR3 in amino acids: CASSLGVSSSYNEQFF. CDR3 nucleotides: TGCGCCAGCAGCTTGGGGGTCTCTAGCTCCTACAATGAGCAGTTCTTC.

This chain uses TRBV7-9 with TRBJ1-2; TRBD1 matches at 10 bases. The CDR3 runs 14 residues. The ends lost 4 bases at V and 5 bases at J; junction bases unmatched: 4. Germline assignment: CDR1 SEHNR and CDR2 FQNEAQ (reference sequence). CDR3 loop: CASSWTGGTYGYTF. The CDR3 DNA reads as TGTGCCAGCAGCTGGACAGGGGGGACTTATGGCTACACCTTC.

This rearrangement joins TRBV4-2 to TRBJ2-7; D is possibly TRBD1 (5 bases). V was cut by 2 bases and J by 1 base, with 15 bases left in between. The CDR3 is 16 amino acids. Germline V gives CDR1 LGHNA, CDR2 YNFKEQ. The CDR3 loop is CASSQTLGPPSYEQYF. The DNA of the CDR3 is TGTGCCAGCAGCCAAACCTTGGGGCCCCCGTCCTACGAGCAGTACTTC.

The chain combines TRBV19 with TRBJ1-6; the D is unclear. This CDR3 comprises 16 residues. V was pared by 1 base and J by 1 base, with 8 bases between. Germline V CDR1 and CDR2: LNHDA, SQIVND (reference sequence). CDR3 DNA sequence: TGTGCCAGTAGTATAGTTGCGGATTCCTATAATTCACCCCTCCACTTT. Its translation is CASSIVADSYNSPLHF.

This clone was detected only once. The genes are TRBV27 and TRBJ2-3; TRBD2 aligns across 12 bases. This CDR3 has 16 amino acids. The trim removed 3 bases at V and 4 bases at J, leaving 5 bases unmatched. Per germline, CDR1 MNHEY and CDR2 SMNVEV (reference sequence). The CDR3 is CASSFRLAGAADTQYF. The DNA for the CDR3 is TGTGCCAGCAGTTTCCGACTAGCGGGAGCGGCAGATACGCAGTATTTT.

The rearrangement uses TRBV18 and TRBJ1-6; 8 bases map to TRBD1. J lost 7 bases, V lost 2 bases, and 4 bases had no gene match. CDR1 is KGHSH, CDR2 LQKENI, per germline. The CDR3 runs to 15 residues. CDR3 nucleotide sequence: TGTGCCAGCTCACCAGGGACAGGAGCGAATTCACCCCTCCACTTT. This gives the protein CASSPGTGANSPLHF.

The rearrangement joins TRBV4-3 to TRBJ1-2; D gene unclear. From germline, CDR1 is LGHNA and CDR2 YSLEER. The ends were cut back, 1 base at V and 7 bases at J, with 7 bases in the middle. The CDR3 consists of 12 residues. The chain's CDR3 is CASSQGRGGYTF. Written as DNA, the CDR3 is TGCGCCAGCAGCCAAGGGAGAGGTGGCTACACCTTC.